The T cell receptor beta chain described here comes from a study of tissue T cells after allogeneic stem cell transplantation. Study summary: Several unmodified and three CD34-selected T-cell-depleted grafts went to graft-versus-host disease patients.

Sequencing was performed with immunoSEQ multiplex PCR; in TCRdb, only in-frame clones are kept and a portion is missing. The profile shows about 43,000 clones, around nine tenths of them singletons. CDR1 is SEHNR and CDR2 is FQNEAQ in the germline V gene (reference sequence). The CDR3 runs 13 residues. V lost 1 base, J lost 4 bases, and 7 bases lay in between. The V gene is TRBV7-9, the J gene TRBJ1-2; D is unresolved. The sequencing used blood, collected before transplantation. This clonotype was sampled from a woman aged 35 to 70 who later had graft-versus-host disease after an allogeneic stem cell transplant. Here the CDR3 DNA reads TGTGCCAGCAGCTTAGGGGTTGGCTATGGCTACACCTTC. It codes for CASSLGVGYGYTF.